The present TCR beta chain was sequenced within a study of cytomegalovirus exposure and HLA in healthy donors. Study findings and constraints: Whilst most TCR sequences proved rare, a subset of public TCRs occurred across many donors. Compared with the approximately 700-donor mean, an Asian-associated ancestry cluster reportedly had fewer N-insertions, according to a later analysis.

Comment on this clone: The antigen is not known.

The CDR3 consists of 15 residues. The V segment lost 5 bases and the J segment 7 bases; nucleotides outside the gene matches: 10. Looked up from germline, CDR1 is LNHDA and CDR2 is SQIVND (reference sequence). Use of 60 Vbeta and 13 Jbeta primers characterized the PCR. The assay was immunoSEQ multiplex PCR, and TCRdb's table has in-frame clones only and misses some. This table has approximately 87,000 clones, roughly 79% appearing once. The TCR originated in a woman in her 70s in good health and CMV-seropositive. The sequencing input was PBMCs. This sequence joins TRBV19 and TRBJ2-1, with TRBD1 matching over 8 bases. Here the CDR3 DNA reads TGTGCCAGTAGTTCGCGACAGGGGCCTTGGAATGAGCAGTTCTTC. This codes for CASSSRQGPWNEQFF.